The next 32 T cell receptor beta chains were all read from a single sample in a study of OX40 agonist ivuxolimab in advanced cancers. Receptors were amplified or captured by the immunoSEQ multiplex PCR assay. TCRdb took this table from immuneACCESS and kept in-frame rearrangements with V and J called. Such tables lack part of the clones; where checked against another copy, unresolved V genes explain under half of the gap, and the rest is unexplained. The sample contains 78,000 or so clones, 92% of them found a single time. The ten largest clones take up 2.5% to 3.5% of the sample. The sample consisted of CD4+ or CD8+ T cells sorted from blood, taken in a trial of the OX40 agonist ivuxolimab. All receptors come from an adult with an advanced solid tumor such as melanoma, head and neck, liver or kidney cancer.

The CDR3, as DNA: TGTGCCTGGAGTGGACAGGGGGGCTCCTACAATGAGCAGTTCTTC. As protein: CAWSGQGGSYNEQFF. This rearrangement joins TRBV30 to TRBJ2-1; TRBD1 agrees at 9 bases. The CDR3 totals 15 residues. The ends lost 1 base at V and 0 bases at J; junction bases unmatched: 1. Germline V gene sequence: CDR1 GTSNPN, CDR2 SVGIG (reference sequence).

V and J are TRBV14 and TRBJ2-1, with D uncertain. CDR1 and CDR2 (germline): SGHDN, FVKESK. Trimming shortened V by 3 bases and J by 6 bases, and 3 bases separated the two germline ends. This CDR3 has 11 amino acids. CDR3 sequence reads: CASSQSNEQFF. CDR3 nucleotides: TGTGCCAGCAGCCAGAGCAATGAGCAGTTCTTC.

The chain joins TRBV5-6 to TRBJ2-7, with 8 bases lining up with TRBD1. The CDR3 is 15 amino acids. Germline V gene sequence: CDR1 SGHDT, CDR2 YYEEEE. The V and J ends lost 4 bases and 2 bases, in that order; junction bases with no gene match: 8. CDR3: CASSHLQGAAYEQYF. CDR3 sequence (DNA): TGTGCCAGCAGCCATCTTCAGGGGGCGGCCTACGAGCAGTACTTC. The full variable domain, with the rest looked up from reference TRBV5-6 and TRBJ2-7, is DAGVTQSPTHLIKTRGQQVTLRCSPKSGHDTVSWYQQALGQGPQFIFQYYEEEERQRGNFPDRFSGHQFPNYSSELNVNALLLGDSALYLCASSHLQGAAYEQYFGPGTRLTVT.

The chain links TRBV6-6 to TRBJ1-2; 7 positions agree with TRBD1. Trimming at V came to 2 bases and at J to 4 bases, leaving 7 bases not matched to a gene. Per the germline V gene, CDR1 is MNHNY and CDR2 is SVGAGI (reference sequence). The CDR3 consists of 15 residues. CDR3 loop: CASSYMRGQTYGYTF. The CDR3 nucleotides read TGTGCCAGCAGTTACATGAGGGGGCAAACCTATGGCTACACCTTC.

This rearrangement joins TRBV30 to TRBJ2-1; a weak D match, TRBD1 (6 bases). V lost 4 bases, J lost 6 bases, and 19 bases lay in between. CDR1 is GTSNPN and CDR2 is SVGIG in the germline V gene (reference sequence). There are 15 residues in the CDR3. The CDR3 DNA sequence: TGTGCCTGGACCCCTAGGGGACATTTGGGCAATGAGCAGTTCTTC. Encoded protein: CAWTPRGHLGNEQFF.

The sample holds one count of this clone. The CDR3 coding sequence is TGTGCCAGCAGCCTAGGGACTAGCGGCTCCTACGAGCAGTACTTC. Its translation is CASSLGTSGSYEQYF. This rearrangement joins TRBV4-2 to TRBJ2-7, with TRBD2 identical over 11 bases. V lost 4 bases and J lost 0; bases outside the gene matches: 2. This CDR3 contains 15 residues. CDR1 is LGHNA and CDR2 is YNFKEQ in the germline V gene.

The chain has TRBV28 and TRBJ2-7; D is ambiguous. The V gene lost 7 bases and the J gene lost 7 bases, with 11 bases spanning the gap. Germline V lookup: CDR1 MDHEN, CDR2 SYDVKM. CDR3 size: 11 residues. The chain's CDR3 is CASTSLGEQYF. CDR3 sequence (DNA): TGTGCCAGCACCTCCCTTGGGGAGCAGTACTTC.

V gene TRBV7-9 combines with J gene TRBJ1-5; D ambiguous. Trimming removed 3 bases from V and 4 bases from J, with 4 bases in between. The CDR3 totals 12 residues. Germline V lookup: CDR1 SEHNR, CDR2 FQNEAQ (reference sequence). The CDR3 DNA reads as TGTGCCAGCAGCTTTCGGAATCAGCCCCAGCATTTT. Translating gives CASSFRNQPQHF.

The J gene is TRBJ2-3, the V gene TRBV5-1; D call uncertain. This CDR3 is built from 15 residues. V dropped 1 base and J dropped 2 bases, with 11 bases sitting between them. Germline loops: CDR1 SGHRS, CDR2 YFSETQ. The chain's CDR3 is CASSLLGYSTDTQYF. The CDR3 DNA reads TGCGCCAGCAGCTTGCTTGGCTACTCCACAGATACGCAGTATTTT.

The chain combines TRBV5-4 with TRBJ2-5, with D unresolved. V was cut by 7 bases and J by 2 bases, with 6 bases left in between. CDR3 length: 11 amino acids. Germline CDR1 SGHNT, CDR2 YYREEE (reference sequence). CDR3 nucleotide sequence: TGTGCCAGCGGCCCTCAAGAGACCCAGTACTTC. Its protein is CASGPQETQYF.

J is TRBJ2-3 and V is TRBV5-6, with D unclear. Germline-derived CDR1 and CDR2 are SGHDT and YYEEEE. This CDR3 has 15 residues. The V end lost 2 bases, the J end lost 1 base, and 11 bases lay between the germline ends. CDR3 bases: TGTGCCAGCAGCTTCGGAAGGTGGGGCACAGATACGCAGTATTTT. This translates into CASSFGRWGTDTQYF.

This sequence joins TRBV7-9 and TRBJ2-1; the D gene is possibly TRBD2 (6 bases). Germline V lookup: CDR1 SEHNR, CDR2 FQNEAQ (reference sequence). The CDR3 extends over 12 amino acids. Trimming shortened V by 5 bases and J by 14 bases, and 16 bases separated the two germline ends. The CDR3 sequence: CASSPRDFKEFF. The CDR3 DNA reads TGTGCCAGCAGCCCCCGGGACTTCAAGGAGTTCTTC. The full variable domain, in which reference TRBV7-9 and TRBJ2-1 provide the parts outside the CDR3, is DTGVSQNPRHKITKRGQNVTFRCDPISEHNRLYWYRQTLGQGPEFLTYFQNEAQLEKSRLLSDRFSAERPKGSFSTLEIQRTEQGDSAMYLCASSPRDFKEFFGPGTRLTVL.

The V call is TRBV18, the J call TRBJ1-1; D not resolved. The CDR3 has 13 amino acids. Trimming took off 2 bases at V and 6 bases at J, with 10 bases between the two ends. CDR1 is KGHSH and CDR2 is LQKENI in the germline V gene. The CDR3 DNA reads as TGTGCCAGCTCACCAAGTGAAGGGTCTGAAGCTTTCTTT. Translated, it gives CASSPSEGSEAFF.

The chain carries TRBV6-4 and TRBJ2-2; TRBD1 aligns across 8 bases. Per the germline V gene, CDR1 is MRHNA and CDR2 is SNTAGT. The CDR3 spans 16 residues. The trim removed 4 bases at V and 1 base at J, leaving 5 bases unmatched. Written as DNA, the CDR3 is TGTGCCAGCAGTGCCCGACAGGGGATGAACACCGGGGAGCTGTTTTTT. Encoded protein: CASSARQGMNTGELFF.

The rearrangement joins TRBV2 to TRBJ2-5, with 12 positions matching TRBD2. The CDR3 totals 14 residues. Losses at the gene ends were 6 bases for V and 2 bases for J; bases not matched to a gene: 1. Looked up from germline, CDR1 is SNHLY and CDR2 is FYNNEI. CDR3 bases: TGTGCCAGCAGAACTAGCGGGGGGCAAGAGACCCAGTACTTC. Its protein is CASRTSGGQETQYF.

The gene calls are TRBV7-9 and TRBJ2-1; tentative D call: TRBD1 (5 bases). The CDR3 has 14 residues. V gave up 6 bases and J gave up 2 bases, with 11 bases separating them. The germline CDR1 and CDR2 sequences are SEHNR and FQNEAQ (reference sequence). CDR3 amino acids: CASSRTYAYNEQFF. The CDR3 region has the DNA TGTGCCAGCAGTCGGACATATGCCTACAATGAGCAGTTCTTC.

The chain couples TRBV2 to TRBJ1-1; TRBD1 matches at 8 bases. The germline CDR1 and CDR2 sequences are SNHLY and FYNNEI. J lost 6 bases, V lost 5 bases, and 11 bases had no gene match. CDR3 length: 15 amino acids. The CDR3 is CASSPRRGQVAEAFF. The CDR3, as DNA: TGTGCCAGCAGTCCCAGACGGGGACAGGTTGCTGAAGCTTTCTTT.

The gene calls are TRBV5-1 and TRBJ2-3; 10 bases agree with TRBD2. The V segment lost 1 base and the J segment 1 base; nucleotides outside the gene matches: 0. The CDR3 extends over 15 amino acids. Germline V gives CDR1 SGHRS, CDR2 YFSETQ. The CDR3 here is CASSLSGGGTDTQYF. The CDR3 DNA reads TGCGCCAGCAGCTTGAGCGGGGGGGGCACAGATACGCAGTATTTT. The full variable domain, with the rest looked up from reference TRBV5-1 and TRBJ2-3, is KAGVTQTPRYLIKTRGQQVTLSCSPISGHRSVSWYQQTPGQGLQFLFEYFSETQRNKGNFPGRFSGRQFSNSRSEMNVSTLELGDSALYLCASSLSGGGTDTQYFGPGTRLTVL.

This clone was observed a single time. This chain joins TRBV7-2 and TRBJ2-5, with 7 bases aligning to TRBD2. The CDR3 consists of 13 residues. Germline CDR1 SGHTA, CDR2 FQGNSA. J lost 1 base, V lost 7 bases, and 3 bases had no gene match. The CDR3 DNA follows: TGTGCCAGCATGCGGGGGACCCAAGAGACCCAGTACTTC. It codes for CASMRGTQETQYF.

The V gene is TRBV7-9, the J gene TRBJ1-2; D call uncertain. The length of the CDR3 is 14 residues. Germline V gene data show CDR1 as SEHNR and CDR2 as FQNEAQ (reference sequence). Trimming shortened V by 7 bases and J by 4 bases, and 16 bases separated the two germline ends. The CDR3 is CASTPPRGVYGYTF. In DNA, the CDR3 is TGTGCCAGCACTCCTCCGCGGGGAGTCTATGGCTACACCTTC.

This chain links TRBV5-5 with TRBJ1-1, with D unclear. The CDR3 consists of 13 residues. V was trimmed by 1 base and J by 6 bases, leaving 10 bases between them. The V gene's germline CDR1 is SGHKS and CDR2 YYEKEE (reference sequence). CDR3 nucleotides: TGTGCCAGCAGCTTGCCTACCTTGGCTGAAGCTTTCTTT. Translated: CASSLPTLAEAFF.

This rearrangement joins TRBV7-2 to TRBJ2-5, with TRBD1 as a possible D gene (8 bases). V dropped 5 bases and J dropped 5 bases, with 18 bases sitting between them. Per germline, CDR1 SGHTA and CDR2 FQGNSA. CDR3 size: 15 residues. CDR3: CASSQNRGGMETQYF. The CDR3 region has the DNA TGTGCCAGCAGCCAAAACAGGGGGGGGATGGAGACCCAGTACTTC.

This chain links TRBV2 with TRBJ2-3, with D unresolved. Germline V gene sequence: CDR1 SNHLY, CDR2 FYNNEI. The CDR3 runs to 13 residues. The CDR3 here is CALTRRSSDTQYF. Written as DNA, the CDR3 is TGTGCTCTGACCCGCCGGAGCTCAGATACGCAGTATTTT.

This chain joins TRBV7-9 and TRBJ2-7; D call uncertain. The CDR3 loop spans 13 amino acids. The V gene lost 5 bases and the J gene lost 2 bases, with 10 bases spanning the gap. CDR1 is SEHNR and CDR2 is FQNEAQ in the germline V gene (reference sequence). The CDR3 DNA is TGTGCCAGCAGCGCCGGCGGAGCCTACGAGCAGTACTTC. Amino acids: CASSAGGAYEQYF.

The chain couples TRBV10-3 to TRBJ2-3, with D perhaps being TRBD1 or TRBD2 (5 bases each). CDR3 size: 11 residues. Trimming removed 11 bases at V and 9 bases at J, with 15 bases between. Germline-derived CDR1 and CDR2 are ENHRY and SYGVKD. The CDR3 DNA sequence: TGTGCCCTAAGGGACCAGAACACGCAGTATTTT. This gives the protein CALRDQNTQYF.

The chain couples TRBV11-3 to TRBJ1-1; no definite D call. Germline V gene lookup returns CDR1 SGHNT and CDR2 YENEEA. V was clipped by 5 bases and J by 1 base, with 8 bases between them. The CDR3 contains 13 residues. The CDR3 DNA reads TGTGCCAGCAGCCTAATTGGGAACACTGAAGCTTTCTTT. Protein sequence: CASSLIGNTEAFF.

There are a few counts of this clone. The chain combines TRBV19 with TRBJ1-1; D remains unclear. The CDR3 sequence is 14 residues long. In germline, CDR1 is LNHDA, CDR2 SQIVND (reference sequence). With 3 bases removed from V and 6 bases from J, the gap between germline ends came to 14 bases. The CDR3 nucleotides are TGTGCCAGTAGTATCGGAGGGATCTACGCTGAAGCTTTCTTT. It codes for CASSIGGIYAEAFF.

The CDR3 DNA is TGTGCCACCAGCAGAGATCGGACAGGATTTGAAAAACTGTTTTTT. It translates to CATSRDRTGFEKLFF. The rearrangement uses TRBV15 and TRBJ1-4, with 7 bases that match TRBD1. CDR1 and CDR2 from the germline V gene are LNHNV and YYDKDF (reference sequence). The CDR3 has 15 residues. V lost 0 bases, J lost 7 bases, and 5 bases stayed unmatched.

CDR3 region: CASSLVPYTYGTSYGYTF. The CDR3 bases are TGTGCCAGCAGCTTAGTCCCGTACACCTACGGGACGTCCTATGGCTACACCTTC. The chain couples TRBV7-8 to TRBJ1-2; maybe TRBD1 (5 bases). Between the trimmed V and J ends, which lost 1 base and 4 bases, there was a span of 22 bases. The germline V gene encodes CDR1 SGHVS and CDR2 FQNEAQ. CDR3 size: 18 residues.

V and J are TRBV5-1 and TRBJ2-1; D might be TRBD2 (5 bases). Germline V lookup: CDR1 SGHRS, CDR2 YFSETQ. The CDR3 length is 12 residues. Trimming left V 2 bases short and J 7 bases short, with 7 bases between. Written as DNA, the CDR3 is TGCGCCAGCAGCTTCCCGGGGAATGAGCAGTTCTTC. Residues: CASSFPGNEQFF.

The genes are TRBV6-5 and TRBJ1-2; a possible D gene is TRBD1 (5 bases). CDR3 size: 12 residues. Germline V gene lookup returns CDR1 MNHEY and CDR2 SVGAGI. The V end was cut by 4 bases, the J end by 8 bases, with 11 bases between. CDR3 DNA sequence: TGTGCCAGCAGTTTCCCCCGGGGGGGCTACACCTTC. Protein product: CASSFPRGGYTF.

The chain links TRBV2 to TRBJ1-1; 8 nucleotides match TRBD1. Germline V lookup: CDR1 SNHLY, CDR2 FYNNEI. After removal of 5 bases from V and 5 bases from J, the junction contained 4 bases not matched to a gene. The CDR3 runs 13 residues. CDR3 in amino acids: CASSQGDRTEAFF. CDR3 sequence (DNA): TGTGCCAGCAGTCAGGGGGACAGGACTGAAGCTTTCTTT.